A selection of T cell receptor beta chains follows, all from one sample in a study of T-cell memory formation after mild COVID-19. TCRdb reprocessed the 5' RACE reads with MiXCR, giving one entry per CDR3 protein. The sample consists of 140,000 to 150,000 distinct CDR3 sequences, approximately 26% of them appearing once. Sequenced material: PBMCs or a T cell subset sorted from them (not recorded which). The receptors here all came from an adult woman who had mild COVID-19 (a few samples of this study predate the infection). Cell type and time point are not known. The CDR3 runs from the conserved cysteine through the conserved F or W. The D gene is left open where the match is weak. Not all rows give a size; the values are once, few, many and, for expanded clones, a class.

clone_size d_call cdr3_length j_call v_call cdr3_aa cdr3_nt
few TRBD2 16 TRBJ2-3 TRBV3-1 CASSTWTSERTDTQYF TGTGCCAGCAGCACGTGGACTAGCGAGCGCACAGATACGCAGTATTTT
few TRBD1 15 TRBJ1-1 TRBV5-6 CASSLKGGLNTEAFF TGTGCCAGCAGCTTGAAAGGGGGCCTGAACACTGAAGCTTTCTTT
few TRBD1 18 TRBJ1-1 TRBV6-6 CASTLHPDRVWVSTEAFF TGTGCCAGCACTCTACATCCGGACAGGGTGTGGGTAAGCACTGAAGCTTTCTTT
. . 14 TRBJ2-1 TRBV6-1 CASSEAQGYNEQFF TGTGCCAGCAGTGAAGCCCAGGGCTACAATGAGCAGTTCTTC
. . 15 TRBJ2-7 TRBV25-1 CASSESVGSSYEQYF TGTGCCAGCAGTGAATCGGTAGGGAGCTCCTACGAGCAGTACTTC
. . 16 TRBJ1-2 TRBV19 CASSLNSGPANYGYTF TGTGCCAGTAGTTTAAATTCGGGCCCAGCTAACTATGGCTACACCTTC
few . 17 TRBJ1-2 TRBV29-1 CSVATAGTTGFNYGYTF TGCAGCGTTGCCACGGCCGGAACGACAGGTTTTAACTATGGCTACACCTTC
many . 16 TRBJ2-7 TRBV11-2 CASSLDPRGVNYEQYF TGTGCCAGCAGCTTAGATCCCCGAGGGGTGAACTACGAGCAGTACTTC
. . 16 TRBJ2-1 TRBV6-5 CASSLGGLGSYNEQFF TGTGCCAGCAGCCTTGGGGGACTCGGCTCCTACAATGAGCAGTTCTTC
. . 9 TRBJ1-1 TRBV2 CAVGREAFF TGTGCCGTAGGGCGTGAAGCTTTCTTT
. . 11 TRBJ2-7 TRBV20-1 CSARRVYEQYF TGCAGTGCTAGAAGGGTATACGAGCAGTACTTC
few TRBD1 15 TRBJ2-3 TRBV15 CATSTATGGADTQYF TGTGCCACCAGCACAGCGACAGGGGGAGCAGATACGCAGTATTTT
few TRBD2 16 TRBJ2-2 TRBV12-3/TRBV12-4 CASSPSGSAITGELFF TGTGCCAGCAGTCCCAGCGGGAGCGCAATCACCGGGGAGCTGTTTTTT
. TRBD1 12 TRBJ2-7 TRBV7-9 CASLDRINEQYF TGTGCCAGCTTGGACAGGATCAACGAGCAGTACTTC
. . 12 TRBJ2-2 TRBV7-3 CASSYLAGELFF TGTGCCAGCAGTTACTTGGCCGGGGAGCTGTTTTTT
few . 14 TRBJ1-1 TRBV7-2 CASSLTGGRTEAFF TGTGCCAGCAGCTTAACCGGGGGTCGCACTGAAGCTTTCTTT
many . 17 TRBJ2-1 TRBV7-3 CASSLKGGTSSYNEQFF TGTGCCAGCAGCTTAAAAGGCGGGACGAGCTCCTACAATGAGCAGTTCTTC
. TRBD1 14 TRBJ2-2 TRBV5-8 CASSWGQGAGELFF TGTGCCAGCAGCTGGGGACAGGGTGCCGGGGAGCTGTTTTTT
few TRBD1 14 TRBJ2-1 TRBV7-9 CASSLVTGANEQFF TGTGCCAGCAGCTTAGTCACAGGGGCCAATGAGCAGTTCTTC
many . 15 TRBJ2-7 TRBV4-1 CASSLGAGSSYEQYF TGCGCCAGCAGCCTCGGGGCAGGTAGCTCCTACGAGCAGTACTTC
few TRBD2 16 TRBJ2-3 TRBV7-7 CASSPRLAGGTDTQYF TGTGCCAGCAGCCCGAGACTAGCGGGGGGCACAGATACGCAGTATTTT
few . 14 TRBJ1-1 TRBV5-1 CASSYQILDTEAFF TGCGCCAGCAGCTACCAAATACTGGACACTGAAGCTTTCTTT
few TRBD1 16 TRBJ2-7 TRBV7-9 CASSSGQGRSSYEQYF TGTGCCAGCAGCTCCGGACAGGGAAGGAGCTCCTACGAGCAGTACTTC
few TRBD2 23 TRBJ2-5 TRBV29-1 CSVDVSSGRVVSAGGLAQETQYF TGCAGCGTTGACGTCAGCTCTGGTAGGGTCGTGTCAGCCGGAGGACTAGCACAAGAGACCCAGTACTTC
few . 13 TRBJ2-5 TRBV20-1 CSARAHREETQYF TGCAGTGCTAGAGCCCACAGGGAAGAGACCCAGTACTTC
few TRBD2 16 TRBJ2-3 TRBV7-9 CASSLVTSGRTDTQYF TGTGCCAGCAGCTTAGTGACTAGCGGGAGGACAGATACGCAGTATTTT
few TRBD2 13 TRBJ2-1 TRBV4-3 CASSQRAGGEQFF TGCGCCAGCAGCCAACGCGCGGGGGGTGAGCAGTTCTTC
few TRBD2 20 TRBJ2-3 TRBV2 CASSEPELAGPIGTTDTQYF TGTGCCAGCAGTGAACCCGAACTAGCGGGGCCCATTGGTACCACAGATACGCAGTATTTT
few . 15 TRBJ2-7 TRBV4-1 CASSVTPGPQYEQYF TGCGCCAGCAGCGTTACACCGGGGCCGCAGTACGAGCAGTACTTC
. . 12 TRBJ2-2 TRBV6-5 CASSRAPGELFF TGTGCCTCCTCGCGGGCCCCCGGGGAGCTGTTTTTT
. . 11 TRBJ2-7 TRBV7-9 CASRGLNEQYF TGTGCCAGCCGAGGCCTGAACGAGCAGTACTTC
. . 15 TRBJ1-1 TRBV6-5 CASSYAVRGVDEAFF TGTGCCAGCAGTTACGCTGTCCGGGGCGTTGATGAAGCTTTCTTT
few . 17 TRBJ1-1 TRBV6-5 CASSQYQGWSGNTEAFF TGTGCCAGCAGTCAATACCAGGGGTGGAGCGGAAACACTGAAGCTTTCTTT
few . 14 TRBJ2-7 TRBV27 CASSLEGGTYEQYF TGTGCCAGCAGTTTGGAAGGGGGGACCTACGAGCAGTACTTC
. . 15 TRBJ1-2 TRBV7-9 CASSFSGFETYGYTF TGTGCCAGCAGCTTTTCGGGGTTCGAGACCTATGGCTACACCTTC
. . 13 TRBJ1-1 TRBV6-5 CASSYSAVLEAFF TGTGCCAGCAGTTACTCGGCGGTTCTTGAAGCTTTCTTT
. . 16 TRBJ1-2 TRBV4-1 CASVGVPGPANYGYTF TGCGCCAGCGTAGGGGTGCCGGGACCGGCAAACTATGGCTACACCTTC
. TRBD2 13 TRBJ2-1 TRBV7-9 CASKLAGANEQFF TGTGCCAGCAAACTAGCGGGAGCCAATGAGCAGTTCTTC
. . 15 TRBJ2-1 TRBV7-9 CASRRPSGVGNEQFF TGTGCCAGCAGGCGACCCTCCGGGGTGGGCAATGAGCAGTTCTTC
few TRBD2 15 TRBJ2-1 TRBV15 CATSLGSGGHNEQFF TGTGCCACCAGCTTGGGTAGCGGGGGGCACAATGAGCAGTTCTTC
. . 19 TRBJ2-3 TRBV18 CASSPIPGTGARGTDTQYF TGTGCCAGCTCACCTATACCCGGGACGGGGGCTCGCGGCACAGATACGCAGTATTTT
few . 14 TRBJ2-3 TRBV2 CASTEEGGSDTQYF TGTGCCAGCACCGAGGAAGGAGGTTCAGATACGCAGTATTTT
few . 16 TRBJ2-7 TRBV7-6 CASSLGSSRGTYEQYF TGTGCCAGCAGCTTAGGGTCATCTAGGGGGACCTACGAGCAGTACTTC
. . 14 TRBJ1-1 TRBV24-1 CATKGGAGNTEAFF TGTGCCACCAAGGGTGGGGCCGGGAACACTGAAGCTTTCTTT
. TRBD1 15 TRBJ2-1 TRBV27 CASSPGTGGRNEQFF TGTGCCAGCAGCCCGGGGACAGGGGGGCGCAATGAGCAGTTCTTC
few . 15 TRBJ2-7 TRBV4-1 CASSEEETGSYEQYF TGCGCCAGCAGCGAAGAGGAGACGGGCTCCTACGAGCAGTACTTC
. TRBD2 15 TRBJ2-1 TRBV12-3/TRBV12-4 CASTSTSGRPHVQFF TGTGCCAGCACCTCAACTAGCGGTAGACCTCATGTGCAGTTCTTC
few . 16 TRBJ2-7 TRBV27 CASSLTLGGYPYEQYF TGTGCCAGCAGTTTAACCCTCGGGGGTTACCCCTACGAGCAGTACTTC
medium-sized . 14 TRBJ2-7 TRBV12-3/TRBV12-4 CASSPFPQEGEQYF TGTGCCAGCAGCCCCTTTCCCCAGGAGGGCGAGCAGTACTTC
many . 14 TRBJ2-7 TRBV7-6 CASSLVLGGRAQYF TGTGCCAGCAGCTTAGTTCTGGGCGGTCGAGCACAGTACTTC
. TRBD1 17 TRBJ2-3 TRBV14 CASSSTTDRGQKDTQYF TGTGCCAGCAGCTCGACGACGGACAGGGGGCAAAAAGATACGCAGTATTTT
few . 16 TRBJ1-5 TRBV7-2 CASSLGVLGSNQPQHF TGTGCCAGCAGCTTAGGGGTCCTGGGCAGCAATCAGCCCCAGCATTTT